Presented here are 2 T cell receptor beta chains from one specimen sequenced in a study of metastatic and nonmetastatic thyroid tumors. Patients had received no treatment of any kind before thyroid surgery. Via MiXCR, TCRdb re-called the PCR reads. Among about 39,000 clones listed, over 15% were seen once. The sample consisted of tumor tissue. These receptors were taken from a female donor with papillary thyroid cancer or a benign thyroid nodule (not recorded which). Some clones in this sample may be carry-over from other donors' samples.

The sample holds many counts of this clone. The V call is TRBV5-1, the J call TRBJ1-1, with D perhaps TRBD1 (5 bases). The V end lost 0 bases, the J end lost 4 bases, and 10 bases lay between the germline ends. CDR3 length equals 14 residues. CDR1 and CDR2 (germline): SGHRS, YFSETQ. CDR3 sequence reads: CASSLVGTLTEAFF. In DNA form, the CDR3 reads TGCGCCAGCAGCTTGGTAGGGACTCTCACTGAAGCTTTCTTT.

The sample holds many counts of this clone. This chain joins TRBV19 and TRBJ1-3; D is ambiguous. In germline, CDR1 is LNHDA, CDR2 SQIVND (reference sequence). CDR3 length: 12 amino acids. V lost 6 bases and J lost 4, with 7 bases in between. The CDR3 sequence is CASRSEGNTIYF. The CDR3 region has the DNA TGTGCCAGTAGAAGCGAGGGAAACACCATATATTTT.